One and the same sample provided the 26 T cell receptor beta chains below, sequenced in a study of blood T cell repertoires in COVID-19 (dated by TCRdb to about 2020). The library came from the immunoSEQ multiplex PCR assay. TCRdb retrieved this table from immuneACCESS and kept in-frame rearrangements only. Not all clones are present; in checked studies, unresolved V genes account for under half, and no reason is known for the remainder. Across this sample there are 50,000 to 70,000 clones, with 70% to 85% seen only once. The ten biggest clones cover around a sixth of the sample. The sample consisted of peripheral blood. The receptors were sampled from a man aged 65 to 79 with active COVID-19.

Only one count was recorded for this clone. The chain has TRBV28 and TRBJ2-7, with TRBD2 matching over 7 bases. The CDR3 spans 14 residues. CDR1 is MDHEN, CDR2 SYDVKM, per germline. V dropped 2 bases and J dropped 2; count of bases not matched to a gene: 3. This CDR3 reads CASSLRGLAYEQYF. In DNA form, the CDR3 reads TGTGCCAGCAGTTTACGAGGACTAGCCTACGAGCAGTACTTC.

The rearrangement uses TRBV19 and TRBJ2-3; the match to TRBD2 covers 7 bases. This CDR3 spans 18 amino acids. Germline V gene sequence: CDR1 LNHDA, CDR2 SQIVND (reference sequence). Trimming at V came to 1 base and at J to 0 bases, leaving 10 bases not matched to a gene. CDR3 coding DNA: TGTGCCAGTAGTATAGGGGGAGGGAGCGTCAGTAGCACAGATACGCAGTATTTT. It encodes CASSIGGGSVSSTDTQYF.

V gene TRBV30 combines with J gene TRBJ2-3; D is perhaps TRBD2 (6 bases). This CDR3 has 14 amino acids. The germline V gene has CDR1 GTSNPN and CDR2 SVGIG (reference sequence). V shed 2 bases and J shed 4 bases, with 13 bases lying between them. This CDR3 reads CAWSIRGAPDTQYF. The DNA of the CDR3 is TGTGCCTGGAGTATTCGCGGGGCGCCAGATACGCAGTATTTT.

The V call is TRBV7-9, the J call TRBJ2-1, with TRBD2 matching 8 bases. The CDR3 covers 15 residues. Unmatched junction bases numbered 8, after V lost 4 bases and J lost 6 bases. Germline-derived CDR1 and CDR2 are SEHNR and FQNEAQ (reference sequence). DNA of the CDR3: TGTGCCAGCAGCTCCAGCGGGAGTAGGGTCAATGAGCAGTTCTTC. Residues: CASSSSGSRVNEQFF.

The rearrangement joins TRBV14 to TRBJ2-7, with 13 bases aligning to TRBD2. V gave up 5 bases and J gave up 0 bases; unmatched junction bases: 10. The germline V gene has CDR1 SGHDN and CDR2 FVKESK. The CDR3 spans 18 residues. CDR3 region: CASSLGLAGEFTSYEQYF. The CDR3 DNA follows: TGTGCCAGCAGCTTAGGACTAGCGGGAGAGTTCACCTCCTACGAGCAGTACTTC. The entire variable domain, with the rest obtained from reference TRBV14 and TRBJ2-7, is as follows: EAGVTQFPSHSVIEKGQTVTLRCDPISGHDNLYWYRRVMGKEIKFLLHFVKESKQDESGMPNNRFLAERTGGTYSTLKVQPAELEDSGVYFCASSLGLAGEFTSYEQYFGPGTRLTVT.

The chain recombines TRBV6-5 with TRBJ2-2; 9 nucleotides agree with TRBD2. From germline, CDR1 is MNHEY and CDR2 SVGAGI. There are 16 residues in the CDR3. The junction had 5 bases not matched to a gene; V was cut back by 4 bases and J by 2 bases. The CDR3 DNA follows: TGTGCCAGCAGTTGGCCTAGCGGGACCAACACCGGGGAGCTGTTTTTT. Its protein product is CASSWPSGTNTGELFF.

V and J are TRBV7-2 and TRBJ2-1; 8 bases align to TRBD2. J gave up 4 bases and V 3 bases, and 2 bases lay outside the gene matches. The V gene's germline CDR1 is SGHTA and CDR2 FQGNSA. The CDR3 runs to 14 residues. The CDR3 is CASSFQREYNEQFF. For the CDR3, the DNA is TGTGCCAGCAGCTTCCAGCGGGAGTACAATGAGCAGTTCTTC.

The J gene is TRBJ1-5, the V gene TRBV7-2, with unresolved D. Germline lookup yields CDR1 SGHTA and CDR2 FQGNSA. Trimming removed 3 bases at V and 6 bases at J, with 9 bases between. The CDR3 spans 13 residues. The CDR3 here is CASSFSRGQPQHF. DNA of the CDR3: TGTGCCAGCAGCTTTTCTCGGGGTCAGCCCCAGCATTTT.

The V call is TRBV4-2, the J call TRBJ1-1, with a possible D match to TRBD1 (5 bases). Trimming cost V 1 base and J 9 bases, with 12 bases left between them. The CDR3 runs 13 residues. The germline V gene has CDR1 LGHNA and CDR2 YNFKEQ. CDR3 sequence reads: CASSQGGEGKAFF. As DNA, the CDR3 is TGTGCCAGCAGCCAAGGGGGGGAAGGGAAAGCTTTCTTT.

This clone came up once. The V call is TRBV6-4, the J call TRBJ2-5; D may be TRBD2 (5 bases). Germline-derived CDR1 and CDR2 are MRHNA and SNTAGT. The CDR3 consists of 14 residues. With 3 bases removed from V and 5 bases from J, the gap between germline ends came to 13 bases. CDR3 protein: CASSDDYPEETQYF. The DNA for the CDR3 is TGTGCCAGCAGTGATGACTACCCCGAGGAGACCCAGTACTTC.

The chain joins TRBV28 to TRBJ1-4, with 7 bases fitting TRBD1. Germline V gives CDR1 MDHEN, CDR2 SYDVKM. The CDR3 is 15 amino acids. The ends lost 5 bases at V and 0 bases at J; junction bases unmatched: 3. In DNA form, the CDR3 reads TGTGCCAGCAGTGGGCAGGGGGCAACTAATGAAAAACTGTTTTTT. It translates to CASSGQGATNEKLFF.

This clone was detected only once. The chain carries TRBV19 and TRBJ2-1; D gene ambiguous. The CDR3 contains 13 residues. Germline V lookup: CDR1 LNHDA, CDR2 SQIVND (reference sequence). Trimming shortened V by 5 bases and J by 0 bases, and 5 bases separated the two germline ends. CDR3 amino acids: CASSAASYNEQFF. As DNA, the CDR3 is TGTGCCAGTAGTGCGGCCTCCTACAATGAGCAGTTCTTC. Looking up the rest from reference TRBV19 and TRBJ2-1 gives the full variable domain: DGGITQSPKYLFRKEGQNVTLSCEQNLNHDAMYWYRQDPGQGLRLIYYSQIVNDFQKGDIAEGYSVSREKKESFPLTVTSAQKNPTAFYLCASSAASYNEQFFGPGTRLTVL.

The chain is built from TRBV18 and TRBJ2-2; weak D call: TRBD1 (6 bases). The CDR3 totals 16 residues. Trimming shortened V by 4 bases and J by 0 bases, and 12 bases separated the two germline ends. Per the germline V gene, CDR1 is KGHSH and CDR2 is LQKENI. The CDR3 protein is CASSLGQISNTGELFF. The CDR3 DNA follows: TGTGCCAGCTCACTCGGACAGATTTCGAACACCGGGGAGCTGTTTTTT.

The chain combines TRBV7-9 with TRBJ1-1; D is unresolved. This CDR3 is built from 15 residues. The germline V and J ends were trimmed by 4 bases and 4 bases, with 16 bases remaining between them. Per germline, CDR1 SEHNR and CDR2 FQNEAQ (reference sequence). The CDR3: CASSSPTGGSTEAFF. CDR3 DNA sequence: TGTGCCAGCAGCTCCCCAACGGGAGGGTCCACTGAAGCTTTCTTT. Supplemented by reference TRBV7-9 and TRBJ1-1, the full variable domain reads DTGVSQNPRHKITKRGQNVTFRCDPISEHNRLYWYRQTLGQGPEFLTYFQNEAQLEKSRLLSDRFSAERPKGSFSTLEIQRTEQGDSAMYLCASSSPTGGSTEAFFGQGTRLTVV.

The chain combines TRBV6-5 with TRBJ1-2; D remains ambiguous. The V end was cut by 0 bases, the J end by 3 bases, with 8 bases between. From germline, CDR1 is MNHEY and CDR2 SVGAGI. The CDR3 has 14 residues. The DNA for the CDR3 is TGTGCCAGCAGTTACTCGTCAGGATACTATGGCTACACCTTC. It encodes CASSYSSGYYGYTF.

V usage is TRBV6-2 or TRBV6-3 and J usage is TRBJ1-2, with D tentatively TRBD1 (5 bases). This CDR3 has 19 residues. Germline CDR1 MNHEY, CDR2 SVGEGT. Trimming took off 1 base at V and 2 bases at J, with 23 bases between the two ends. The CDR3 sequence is CASSYLLDIWVTLNYGYTF. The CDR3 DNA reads TGTGCCAGCAGTTACTTGCTGGACATTTGGGTCACCCTCAACTATGGCTACACCTTC.

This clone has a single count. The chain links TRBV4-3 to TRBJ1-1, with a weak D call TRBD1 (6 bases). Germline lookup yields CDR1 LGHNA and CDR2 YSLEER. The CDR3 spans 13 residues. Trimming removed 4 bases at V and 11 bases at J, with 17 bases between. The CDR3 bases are TGCGCCAGCAGCCCCGACCGGGGGGCTAACGCTTTCTTT. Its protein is CASSPDRGANAFF.

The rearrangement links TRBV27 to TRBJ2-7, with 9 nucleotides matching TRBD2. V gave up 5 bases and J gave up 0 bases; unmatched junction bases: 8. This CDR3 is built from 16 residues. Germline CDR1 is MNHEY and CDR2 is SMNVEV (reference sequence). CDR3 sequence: CASSPHLAGTSYEQYF. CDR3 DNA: TGTGCCAGCAGTCCGCACCTAGCGGGAACCTCCTACGAGCAGTACTTC.

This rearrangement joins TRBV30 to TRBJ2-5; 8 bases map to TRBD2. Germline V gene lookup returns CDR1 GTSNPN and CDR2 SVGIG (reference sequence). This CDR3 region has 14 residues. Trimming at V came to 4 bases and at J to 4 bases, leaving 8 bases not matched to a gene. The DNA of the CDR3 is TGTGCCTGGACCCCCACTCGGGGGGGAGAGACCCAGTACTTC. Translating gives CAWTPTRGGETQYF.

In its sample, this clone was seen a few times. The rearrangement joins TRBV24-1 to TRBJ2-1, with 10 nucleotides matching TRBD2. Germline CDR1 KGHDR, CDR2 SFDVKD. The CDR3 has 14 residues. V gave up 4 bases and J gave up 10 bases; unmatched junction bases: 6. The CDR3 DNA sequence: TGTGCCACCAGTGACACTAGCGGGAAGGGGGAGCAGTTCTTC. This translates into CATSDTSGKGEQFF.

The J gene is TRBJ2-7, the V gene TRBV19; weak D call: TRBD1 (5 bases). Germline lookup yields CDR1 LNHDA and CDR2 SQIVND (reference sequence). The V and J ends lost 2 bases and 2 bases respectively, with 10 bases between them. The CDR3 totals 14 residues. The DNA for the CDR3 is TGTGCCAGTAGTATAAGGGGTCCAACCTACGAGCAGTACTTC. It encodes CASSIRGPTYEQYF.

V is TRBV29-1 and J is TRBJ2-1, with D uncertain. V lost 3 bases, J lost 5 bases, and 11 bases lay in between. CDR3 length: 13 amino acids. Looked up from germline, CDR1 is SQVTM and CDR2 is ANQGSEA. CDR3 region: CSVDISANNEQFF. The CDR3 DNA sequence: TGCAGCGTTGATATCAGCGCTAACAATGAGCAGTTCTTC.

CDR3 coding DNA: TGTGCCAGCAGTGACACCACGGCGGACGAGCAGTACTTC. Translation gives CASSDTTADEQYF. V gene TRBV6-1 combines with J gene TRBJ2-7; D is uncertain. The germline V gene encodes CDR1 MNHNS and CDR2 SASEGT. The CDR3 totals 13 residues. V lost 3 bases and J lost 5, with 11 bases in between.

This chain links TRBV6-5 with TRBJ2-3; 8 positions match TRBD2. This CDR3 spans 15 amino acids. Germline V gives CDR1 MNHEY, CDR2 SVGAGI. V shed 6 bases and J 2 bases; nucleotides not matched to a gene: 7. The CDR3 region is CASRQSGGFTDTQYF. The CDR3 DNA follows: TGTGCCAGCAGACAATCGGGGGGGTTCACAGATACGCAGTATTTT.

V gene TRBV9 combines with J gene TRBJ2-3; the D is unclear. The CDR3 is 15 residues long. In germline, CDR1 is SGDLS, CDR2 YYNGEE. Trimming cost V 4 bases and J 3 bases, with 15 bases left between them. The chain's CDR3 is CASSPRSRGTDTQYF. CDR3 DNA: TGTGCCAGCAGCCCCCGGTCCCGCGGAACAGATACGCAGTATTTT.

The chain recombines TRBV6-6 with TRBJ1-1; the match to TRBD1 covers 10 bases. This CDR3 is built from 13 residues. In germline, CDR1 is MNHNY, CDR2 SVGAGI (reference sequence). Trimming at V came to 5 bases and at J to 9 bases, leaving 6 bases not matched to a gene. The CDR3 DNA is TGTGCCAGCAGTCGCGGACAGGGGGAAAAAGCTTTCTTT. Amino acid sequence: CASSRGQGEKAFF.